This T cell receptor (beta chain) stems from a study of cytomegalovirus exposure and HLA in healthy donors. Findings and caveats of the study: As a later analysis revealed, most CMV-associated TCR beta chains appeared HLA-restricted. Later examination showed HLA-associated TCR beta chains had greater clonal expansion than equally common others. In the analysis, some V segments, TRBV6-2 and TRBV6-3 included, were excluded as indistinguishable.

V trimming: 3 bases; J trimming: 8 bases; junction bases outside the gene matches: 7. In germline, CDR1 is LGHNA, CDR2 YNFKEQ. This CDR3 comprises 14 residues. The sample holds one count of this clone. Its antigen is not known. Nominal health characterized the donors when sampled, though unrecorded immune exposures were likely. The PCR contained 60 Vbeta and 13 Jbeta primers. Sequencing used immunoSEQ multiplex PCR; TCRdb keeps in-frame clones, though not all of them. Altogether some 220,000 clones are present, approximately 84% being singletons, with the ten largest covering 0.58%. This receptor was obtained from a woman in her thirties or forties in good health and CMV-seronegative. The genes are TRBV4-2 and TRBJ2-1; 7 nucleotides align to TRBD2. Sequenced input: PBMCs. The CDR3 DNA reads as TGTGCCAGCAGCCAGGCGGGGAGGGGAGATGAGCAGTTCTTC. Protein: CASSQAGRGDEQFF.